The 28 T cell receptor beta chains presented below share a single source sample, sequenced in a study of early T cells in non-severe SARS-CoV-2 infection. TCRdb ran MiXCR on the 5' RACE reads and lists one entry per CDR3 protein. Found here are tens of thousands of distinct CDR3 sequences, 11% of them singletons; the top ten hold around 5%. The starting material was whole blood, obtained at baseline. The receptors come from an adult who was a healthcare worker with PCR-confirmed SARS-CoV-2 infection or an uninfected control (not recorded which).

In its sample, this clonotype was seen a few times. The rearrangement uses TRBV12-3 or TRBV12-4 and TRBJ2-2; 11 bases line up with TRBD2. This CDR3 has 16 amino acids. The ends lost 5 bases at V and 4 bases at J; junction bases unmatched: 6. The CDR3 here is CASSAGLAGLTGELFF. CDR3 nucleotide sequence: TGTGCCAGCAGTGCCGGACTAGCGGGCCTCACCGGGGAGCTGTTTTTT.

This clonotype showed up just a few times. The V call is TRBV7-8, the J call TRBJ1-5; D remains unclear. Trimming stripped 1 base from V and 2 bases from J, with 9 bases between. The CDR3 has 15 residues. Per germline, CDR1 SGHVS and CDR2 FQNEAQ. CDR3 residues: CASSLEGSRNQPQHF. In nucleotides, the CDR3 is TGTGCCAGCAGCTTAGAGGGCAGCCGCAATCAGCCCCAGCATTTT.

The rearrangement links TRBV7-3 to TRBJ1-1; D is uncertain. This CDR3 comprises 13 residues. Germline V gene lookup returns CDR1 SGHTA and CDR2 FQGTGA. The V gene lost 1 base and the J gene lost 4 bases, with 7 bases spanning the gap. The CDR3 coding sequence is TGTGCCAGCAGCTTAATGGAGGGCACTGAAGCTTTCTTT. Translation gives CASSLMEGTEAFF. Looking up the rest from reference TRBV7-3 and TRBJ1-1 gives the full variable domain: GAGVSQTPSNKVTEKGKYVELRCDPISGHTALYWYRQSLGQGPEFLIYFQGTGAADDSGLPNDRFFAVRPEGSVSTLKIQRTERGDSAVYLCASSLMEGTEAFFGQGTRLTVV.

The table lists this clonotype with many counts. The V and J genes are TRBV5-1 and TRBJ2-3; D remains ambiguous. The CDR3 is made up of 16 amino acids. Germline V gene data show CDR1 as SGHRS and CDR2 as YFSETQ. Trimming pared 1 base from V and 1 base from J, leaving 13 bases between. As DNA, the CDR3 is TGCGCCAGCAGCTTGTTCACGGGCGGCCGCACAGATACGCAGTATTTT. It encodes CASSLFTGGRTDTQYF.

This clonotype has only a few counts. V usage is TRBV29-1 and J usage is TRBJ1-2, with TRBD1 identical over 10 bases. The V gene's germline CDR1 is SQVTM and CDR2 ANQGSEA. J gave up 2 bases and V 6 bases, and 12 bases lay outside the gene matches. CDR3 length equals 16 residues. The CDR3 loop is CSVAGQGGGLNYGYTF. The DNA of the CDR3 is TGCAGCGTCGCCGGACAGGGGGGCGGACTGAACTATGGCTACACCTTC.

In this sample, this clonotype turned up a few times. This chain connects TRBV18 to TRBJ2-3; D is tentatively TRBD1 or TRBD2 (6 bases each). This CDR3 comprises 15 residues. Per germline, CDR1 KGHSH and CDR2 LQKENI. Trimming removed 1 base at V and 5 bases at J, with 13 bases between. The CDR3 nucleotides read TGTGCCAGCTCACCACAGTTGGCGGGACAAGATACGCAGTATTTT. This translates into CASSPQLAGQDTQYF.

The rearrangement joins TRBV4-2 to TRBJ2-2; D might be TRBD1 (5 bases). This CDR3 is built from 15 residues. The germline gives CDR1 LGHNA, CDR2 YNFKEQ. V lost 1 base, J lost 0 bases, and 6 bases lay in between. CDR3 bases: TGTGCCAGCAGCCAAGCAGGGTCGAACACCGGGGAGCTGTTTTTT. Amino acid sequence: CASSQAGSNTGELFF.

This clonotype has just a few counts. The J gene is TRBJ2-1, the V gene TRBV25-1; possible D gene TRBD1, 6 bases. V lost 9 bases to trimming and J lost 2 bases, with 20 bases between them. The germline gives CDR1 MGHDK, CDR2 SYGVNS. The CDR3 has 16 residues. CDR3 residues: CASTNPGTKAYNEQFF. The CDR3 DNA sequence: TGTGCCAGTACTAATCCCGGGACAAAAGCCTACAATGAGCAGTTCTTC. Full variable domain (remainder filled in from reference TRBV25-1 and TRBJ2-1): EADIYQTPRYLVIGTGKKITLECSQTMGHDKMYWYQQDPGMELHLIHYSYGVNSTEKGDLSSESTVSRIRTEHFPLTLESARPSHTSQYLCASTNPGTKAYNEQFFGPGTRLTVL.

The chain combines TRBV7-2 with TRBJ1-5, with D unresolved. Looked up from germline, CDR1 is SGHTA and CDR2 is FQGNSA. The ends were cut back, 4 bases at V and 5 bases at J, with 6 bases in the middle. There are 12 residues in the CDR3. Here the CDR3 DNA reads TGTGCCAGCAGCTCGGCCCATCAGCCCCAGCATTTT. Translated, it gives CASSSAHQPQHF.

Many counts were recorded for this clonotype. The DNA for the CDR3 is TGCAGTGCTAGATCGGCAGGGGAGGGCACTGAAGCTTTCTTT. This codes for CSARSAGEGTEAFF. This chain joins TRBV20-1 and TRBJ1-1; D perhaps matches TRBD1 (6 bases). The CDR3 is 14 amino acids. Germline V gene data show CDR1 as DFQATT and CDR2 as SNEGSKA (reference sequence). Trimming cost V 2 bases and J 4 bases, with 14 bases left between them.

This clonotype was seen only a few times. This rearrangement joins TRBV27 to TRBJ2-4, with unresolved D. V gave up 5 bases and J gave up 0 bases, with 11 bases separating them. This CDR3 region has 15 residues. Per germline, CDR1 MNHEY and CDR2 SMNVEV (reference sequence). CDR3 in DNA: TGTGCCAGCAGTCGAAATACAGTAGCCAAAAACATTCAGTACTTC. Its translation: CASSRNTVAKNIQYF.

The CDR3, as DNA: TGTGCCAGCTCACCGACTTACATGGGAGAGCAGTACTTC. This gives the protein CASSPTYMGEQYF. The V call is TRBV18, the J call TRBJ2-7, with D unclear. The CDR3 totals 13 residues. CDR1 is KGHSH, CDR2 LQKENI, per germline. V was clipped by 3 bases and J by 7 bases, with 13 bases between them.

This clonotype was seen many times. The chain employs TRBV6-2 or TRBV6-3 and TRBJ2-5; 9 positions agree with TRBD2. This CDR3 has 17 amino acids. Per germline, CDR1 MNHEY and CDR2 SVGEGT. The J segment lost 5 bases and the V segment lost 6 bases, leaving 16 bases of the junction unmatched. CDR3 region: CASSAARTSGFIETQYF. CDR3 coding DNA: TGTGCCAGCAGCGCGGCGAGAACTAGCGGGTTTATTGAGACCCAGTACTTC.

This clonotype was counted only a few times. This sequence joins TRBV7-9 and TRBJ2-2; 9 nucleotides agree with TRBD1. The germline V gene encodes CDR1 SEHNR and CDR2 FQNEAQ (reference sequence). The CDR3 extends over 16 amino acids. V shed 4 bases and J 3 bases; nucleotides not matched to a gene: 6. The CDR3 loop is CASSSRWTGDTGELFF. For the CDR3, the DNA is TGTGCCAGCAGCTCACGCTGGACAGGGGACACCGGGGAGCTGTTTTTT.

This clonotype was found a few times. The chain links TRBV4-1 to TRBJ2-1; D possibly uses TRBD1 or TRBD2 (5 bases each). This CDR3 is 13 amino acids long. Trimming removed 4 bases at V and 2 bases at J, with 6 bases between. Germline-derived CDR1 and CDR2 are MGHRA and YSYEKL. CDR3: CASSRDAYNEQFF. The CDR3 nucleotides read TGCGCCAGCAGCCGGGACGCCTACAATGAGCAGTTCTTC.

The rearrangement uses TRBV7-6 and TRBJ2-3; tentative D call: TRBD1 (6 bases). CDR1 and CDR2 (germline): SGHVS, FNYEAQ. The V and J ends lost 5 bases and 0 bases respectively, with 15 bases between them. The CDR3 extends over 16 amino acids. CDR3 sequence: CASSPYRGGSTDTQYF. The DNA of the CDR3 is TGTGCCAGCAGCCCTTACAGAGGGGGTAGCACAGATACGCAGTATTTT.

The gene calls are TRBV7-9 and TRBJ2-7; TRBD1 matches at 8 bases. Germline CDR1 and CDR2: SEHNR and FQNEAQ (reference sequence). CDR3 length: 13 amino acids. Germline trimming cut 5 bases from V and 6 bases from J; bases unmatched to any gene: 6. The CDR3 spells CASSVTGAGEQYF. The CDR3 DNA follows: TGTGCCAGCAGCGTGACAGGGGCCGGCGAGCAGTACTTC. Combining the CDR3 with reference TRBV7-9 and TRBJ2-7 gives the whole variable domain DTGVSQNPRHKITKRGQNVTFRCDPISEHNRLYWYRQTLGQGPEFLTYFQNEAQLEKSRLLSDRFSAERPKGSFSTLEIQRTEQGDSAMYLCASSVTGAGEQYFGPGTRLTVT.

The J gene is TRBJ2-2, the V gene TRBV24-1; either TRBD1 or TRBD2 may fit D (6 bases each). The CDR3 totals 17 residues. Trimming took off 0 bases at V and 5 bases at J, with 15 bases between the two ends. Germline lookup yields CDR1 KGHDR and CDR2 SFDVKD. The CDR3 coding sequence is TGTGCCACCAGTGATTTGACAGGGAATGCGGGGACCGGGGAGCTGTTTTTT. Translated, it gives CATSDLTGNAGTGELFF.

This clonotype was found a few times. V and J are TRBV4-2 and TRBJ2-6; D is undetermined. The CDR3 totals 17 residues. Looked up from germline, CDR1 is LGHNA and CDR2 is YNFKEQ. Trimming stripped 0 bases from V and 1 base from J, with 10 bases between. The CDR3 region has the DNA TGTGCCAGCAGCCAAGATGGAAAGGGTTCTGGGGCCAACGTCCTGACTTTC. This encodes CASSQDGKGSGANVLTF.

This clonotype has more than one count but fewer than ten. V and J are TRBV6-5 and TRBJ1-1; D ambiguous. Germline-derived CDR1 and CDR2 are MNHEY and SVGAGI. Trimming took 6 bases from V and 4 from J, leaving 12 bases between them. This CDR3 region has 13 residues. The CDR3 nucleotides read TGTGCCAGCAGCCCTCCGGAGGGCACTGAAGCTTTCTTT. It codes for CASSPPEGTEAFF.

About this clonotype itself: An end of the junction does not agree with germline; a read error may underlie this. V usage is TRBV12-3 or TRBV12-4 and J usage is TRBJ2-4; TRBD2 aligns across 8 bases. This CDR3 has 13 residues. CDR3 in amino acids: CASSIAGSVIQYF. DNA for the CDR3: TGTGCCAGCAGTATAGCGGGATCGGTCATTCAGTACTTC.

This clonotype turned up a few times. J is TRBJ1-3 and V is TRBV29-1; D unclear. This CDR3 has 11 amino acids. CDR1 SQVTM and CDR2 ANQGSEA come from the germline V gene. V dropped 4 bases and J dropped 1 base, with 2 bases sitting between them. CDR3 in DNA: TGCAGCGTTGTATCTGGAAACACCATATATTTT. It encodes CSVVSGNTIYF.

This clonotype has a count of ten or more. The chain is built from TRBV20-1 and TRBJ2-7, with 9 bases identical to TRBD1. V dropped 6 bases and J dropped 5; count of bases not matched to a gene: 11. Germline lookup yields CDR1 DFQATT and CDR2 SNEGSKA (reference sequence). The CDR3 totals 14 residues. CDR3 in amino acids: CSAGGGTGLNEQYF. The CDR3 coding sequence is TGCAGTGCGGGAGGAGGGACAGGGTTAAACGAGCAGTACTTC.

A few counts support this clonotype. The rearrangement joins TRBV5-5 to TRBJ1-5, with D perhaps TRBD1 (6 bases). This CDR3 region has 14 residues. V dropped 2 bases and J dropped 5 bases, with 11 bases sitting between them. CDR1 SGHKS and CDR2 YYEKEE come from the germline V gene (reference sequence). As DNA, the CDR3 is TGTGCCAGCAGCTTCGGGACACTCTATCAGCCCCAGCATTTT. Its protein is CASSFGTLYQPQHF. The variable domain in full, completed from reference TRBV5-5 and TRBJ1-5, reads DAGVTQSPTHLIKTRGQQVTLRCSPISGHKSVSWYQQVLGQGPQFIFQYYEKEERGRGNFPDRFSARQFPNYSSELNVNALLLGDSALYLCASSFGTLYQPQHFGDGTRLSIL.

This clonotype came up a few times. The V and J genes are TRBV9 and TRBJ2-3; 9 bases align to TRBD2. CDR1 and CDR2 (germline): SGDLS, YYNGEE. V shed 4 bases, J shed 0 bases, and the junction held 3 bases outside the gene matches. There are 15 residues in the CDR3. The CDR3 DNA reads TGTGCCAGCAGCCAGCGGGGGGTAAGCACAGATACGCAGTATTTT. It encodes CASSQRGVSTDTQYF.

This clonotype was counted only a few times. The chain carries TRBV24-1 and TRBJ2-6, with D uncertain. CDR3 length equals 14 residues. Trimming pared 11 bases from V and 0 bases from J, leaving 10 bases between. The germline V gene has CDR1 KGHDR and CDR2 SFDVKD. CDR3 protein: CAIKNSSGANVLTF. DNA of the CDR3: TGTGCCATTAAGAACAGCTCTGGGGCCAACGTCCTGACTTTC.

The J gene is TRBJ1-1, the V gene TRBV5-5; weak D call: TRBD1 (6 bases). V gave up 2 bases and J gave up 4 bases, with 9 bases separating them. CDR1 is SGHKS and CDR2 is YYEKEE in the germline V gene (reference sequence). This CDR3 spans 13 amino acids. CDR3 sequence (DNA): TGTGCCAGCAGCTTAACAGGGACCACTGAAGCTTTCTTT. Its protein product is CASSLTGTTEAFF.

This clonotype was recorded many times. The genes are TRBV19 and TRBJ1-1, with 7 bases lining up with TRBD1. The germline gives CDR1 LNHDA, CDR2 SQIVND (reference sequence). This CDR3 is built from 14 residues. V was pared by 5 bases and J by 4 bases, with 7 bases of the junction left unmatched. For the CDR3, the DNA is TGTGCCAGTAGTCCCCAAACAGGGGCCACTGAAGCTTTCTTT. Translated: CASSPQTGATEAFF.